One sample yielded the 3 T cell receptor beta chains listed below, sequenced in a study of technical replicates of blood from a handful of donors. Profiling relied on immunoSEQ multiplex PCR, and the TCRdb table lists in-frame clones only, not all of them. Of some 13,000 clones listed, around nine tenths are singletons. The material sequenced was PBMCs. The receptors shown here come from a human donor in good health.

This clone has a single count. The gene calls are TRBV28 and TRBJ1-2, with D possibly being TRBD1 (5 bases). This CDR3 spans 13 amino acids. Germline CDR1 and CDR2: MDHEN and SYDVKM. Trimming took off 2 bases at V and 6 bases at J, with 10 bases between the two ends. The CDR3 nucleotides read TGTGCCAGCAGTTTAGCACAGGCGAATGGCTACACCTTC. It encodes CASSLAQANGYTF.

V is TRBV7-9 and J is TRBJ2-1; the D gene is possibly TRBD2 (5 bases). Per the germline V gene, CDR1 is SEHNR and CDR2 is FQNEAQ (reference sequence). V lost 6 bases and J 0 bases, leaving 12 bases between the germline ends. The CDR3 spans 15 residues. CDR3 amino acids: CASSPSGSSYNEQFF. The CDR3 DNA is TGTGCCAGCAGTCCAAGCGGCAGCTCCTACAATGAGCAGTTCTTC.

The genes are TRBV4-2 and TRBJ2-7; TRBD1 aligns across 8 bases. Germline-derived CDR1 and CDR2 are LGHNA and YNFKEQ. V lost 1 base, J lost 1 base, and 3 bases stayed unmatched. This CDR3 has 15 residues. CDR3 loop: CASSQGGQGSYEQYF. DNA for the CDR3: TGTGCCAGCAGCCAAGGTGGACAGGGTTCCTACGAGCAGTACTTC.